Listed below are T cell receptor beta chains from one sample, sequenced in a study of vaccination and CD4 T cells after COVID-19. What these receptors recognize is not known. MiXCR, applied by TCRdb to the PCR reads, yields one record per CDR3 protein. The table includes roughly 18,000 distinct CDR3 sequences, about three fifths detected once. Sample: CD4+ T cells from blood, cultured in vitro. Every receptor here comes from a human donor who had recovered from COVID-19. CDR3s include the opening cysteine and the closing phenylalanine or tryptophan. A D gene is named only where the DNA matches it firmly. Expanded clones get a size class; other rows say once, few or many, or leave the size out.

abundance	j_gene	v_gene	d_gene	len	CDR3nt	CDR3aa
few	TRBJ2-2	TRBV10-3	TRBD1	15	TGTGCCATCAGTGTGGGACAGGGTGGCTCCGGGGAGCTGTTTTTT	CAISVGQGGSGELFF
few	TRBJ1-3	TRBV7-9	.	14	TGTGCCAGCAGCTTCGCGGGGGCTGGAAACACCATATATTTT	CASSFAGAGNTIYF
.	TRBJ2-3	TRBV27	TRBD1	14	TGTGCCAGCACTCCGGGACAGGAAATAGATACGCAGTATTTT	CASTPGQEIDTQYF
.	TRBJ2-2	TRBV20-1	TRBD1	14	TGCAGTGCCCCACGGGACAGGGGGGCCGGGGAGCTGTTTTTT	CSAPRDRGAGELFF
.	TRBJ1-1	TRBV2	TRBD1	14	TGTGCCAGCAGTGTCCAGGGGGGCGACACTGAAGCTTTCTTT	CASSVQGGDTEAFF
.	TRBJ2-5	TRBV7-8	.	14	TGTGCCAGCAGCCTTCGGACCGTGCAAGAGACCCAGTACTTC	CASSLRTVQETQYF
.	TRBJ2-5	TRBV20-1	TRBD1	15	TGCAGTGCTACAGTATCTTCGACAGGGGAAGAGACCCAGTACTTC	CSATVSSTGEETQYF
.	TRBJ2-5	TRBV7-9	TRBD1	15	TGTGCCAGCAGCCCCGGACAGGGGGGTCAAGAGACCCAGTACTTC	CASSPGQGGQETQYF
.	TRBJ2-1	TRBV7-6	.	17	TGTGCTAGCAGCCCAAATGTTCCGGGAATCTCCTACAATGAGCAGTTCTTC	CASSPNVPGISYNEQFF
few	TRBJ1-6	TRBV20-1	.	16	TGCAGTGCTCGCCGGGACCCTGGCTCCTATAATTCACCCCTCCACTTT	CSARRDPGSYNSPLHF
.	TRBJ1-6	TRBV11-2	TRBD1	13	TGTGCCAGCAGCAGAAGGTTAGGGACAGGGCACCACTTT	CASSRRLGTGHHF
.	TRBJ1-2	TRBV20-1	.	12	TGCAGTGCTAGTCGCACTAACTATGGCTACACCTTC	CSASRTNYGYTF
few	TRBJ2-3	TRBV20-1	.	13	TGCAGCCAGTGGCAGGGGAACACAGATACGCAGTATTTT	CSQWQGNTDTQYF
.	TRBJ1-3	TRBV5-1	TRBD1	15	TGCGCCAGCAGCCAGACAGGGAGCTCTGGAAACACCATATATTTT	CASSQTGSSGNTIYF
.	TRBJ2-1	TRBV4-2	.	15	TGTGCCAGCAGCCAAGAGGTCGCCTCCTACAATGAGCAGTTCTTC	CASSQEVASYNEQFF
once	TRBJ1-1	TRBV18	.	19	TGTGCCAGCTCACCTACGATCCTCTCTTGGGGGGCTACGAACACTGAAGCTTTCTTT	CASSPTILSWGATNTEAFF
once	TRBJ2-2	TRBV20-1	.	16	TGCAGTGCTAGAGATCCCAGAGATGCGAACACCGGGGAGCTGTTTTTT	CSARDPRDANTGELFF
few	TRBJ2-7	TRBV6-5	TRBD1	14	TGTGCCAGCAGTTCACGACAGGGGGCGTACGAGCAGTACTTC	CASSSRQGAYEQYF
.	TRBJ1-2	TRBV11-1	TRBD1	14	TGTGCCAGCAGTCGGATATCAGGGGGCTATGGCTACACCTTC	CASSRISGGYGYTF
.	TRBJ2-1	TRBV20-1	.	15	TGCAGTGCTAGAAGAGTGGGGGCTGATTACAATGAGCAGTTCTTC	CSARRVGADYNEQFF
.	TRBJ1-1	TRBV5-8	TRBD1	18	TGCGCCAGCAGCCAGCTTTTTCACAGGGGGGAGGCGGACACTGAAGCTTTCTTT	CASSQLFHRGEADTEAFF
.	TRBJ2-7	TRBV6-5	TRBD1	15	TGTGCCAGCAGTTTTCGCGAGGGGACAGGCACCATTGGGTACTTC	CASSFREGTGTIGYF
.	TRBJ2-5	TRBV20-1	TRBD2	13	TGCAGTGCTAGGCCCGGGGGGGGAGAGACCCAGTACTTC	CSARPGGGETQYF
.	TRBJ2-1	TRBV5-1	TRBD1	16	TGCGCCAGCAGCTTGGGCGGGACAGGGTCGTACAATGAGCAGTTCTTC	CASSLGGTGSYNEQFF
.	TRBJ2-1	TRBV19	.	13	TGTGCCAGTAGGGAACTTAGCTATGGTGAGCAGTTCTTC	CASRELSYGEQFF
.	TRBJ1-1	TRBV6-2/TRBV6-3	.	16	TGTGCCAGCAATAAGAAGAAAGGGCCCATGAACACTGAAGCTTTCTTT	CASNKKKGPMNTEAFF
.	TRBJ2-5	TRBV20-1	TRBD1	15	TGCAGTGCTAGAGATCCCACAGGGGTGGGAGAGACCCAGTACTTC	CSARDPTGVGETQYF
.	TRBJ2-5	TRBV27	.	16	TGTGCCAGCAGTTTGACGCCCCACGTGAGGCAAGAGACCCAGTACTTC	CASSLTPHVRQETQYF
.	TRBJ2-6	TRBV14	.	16	TGTGCCAGCAGCCAAGAGGGGTGGTCTGGGGCCAACGTCCTGACTTTC	CASSQEGWSGANVLTF
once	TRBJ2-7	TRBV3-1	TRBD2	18	TGTGCCAGCAGCCAAGGGGGGGGACTAGCGGGACTCTCCTACGAGCAGTACTTC	CASSQGGGLAGLSYEQYF
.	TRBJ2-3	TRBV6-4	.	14	TGTGCCAGCAGTGCCGTAGCGGCCACAGATACGCAGTATTTT	CASSAVAATDTQYF
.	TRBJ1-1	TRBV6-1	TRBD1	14	TGTGCCAGCAGATATGGACAGGGCAACACTGAAGCTTTCTTT	CASRYGQGNTEAFF
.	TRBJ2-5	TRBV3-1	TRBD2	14	TGTGCCAGCAGCGAACCAGCGTGGGGGGGGACCCAGTACTTC	CASSEPAWGGTQYF
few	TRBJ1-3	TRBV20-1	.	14	TGCAGTGCTAGAGATCACGTCTCTGGAAACACCATATATTTT	CSARDHVSGNTIYF
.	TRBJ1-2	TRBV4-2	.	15	TGTGCCAGCAGCCAAGATCTCGACAGCAACTATGGCTACACCTTC	CASSQDLDSNYGYTF
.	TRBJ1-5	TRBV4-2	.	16	TGTGCCAGCAGCCAAGATCCCTTGTGGGGCAATCAGCCCCAGCATTTT	CASSQDPLWGNQPQHF
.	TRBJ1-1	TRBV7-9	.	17	TGTGCCAGCAGACCTCTTTACAGGGAGTTTTGGAACACTGAAGCTTTCTTT	CASRPLYREFWNTEAFF
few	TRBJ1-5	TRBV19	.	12	TGTGCCAGTAGTCGGAGTCGTCAGCCCCAGCATTTT	CASSRSRQPQHF
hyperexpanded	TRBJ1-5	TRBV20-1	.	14	TGCAGTGCTAGAGATCTCCATAGCAATCAGCCCCAGCATTTT	CSARDLHSNQPQHF
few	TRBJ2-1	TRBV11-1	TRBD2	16	TGTGCCAGCAGCCCTGCCCTAGCGGGACCCTACAATGAGCAGTTCTTC	CASSPALAGPYNEQFF
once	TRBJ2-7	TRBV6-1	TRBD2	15	TGTGCCAGCAGTGAAGCAGCGGGAGCAGGGCCTTATCAGTACTTC	CASSEAAGAGPYQYF
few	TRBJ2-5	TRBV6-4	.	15	TGTGCCAGCAGTGCCTCGGGGGGCACTCAAGAGACCCAGTACTTC	CASSASGGTQETQYF
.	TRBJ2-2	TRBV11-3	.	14	TGTGCCAGCAGCAAAGGGACCACGGCCGGGGAGCTGTTTTTT	CASSKGTTAGELFF
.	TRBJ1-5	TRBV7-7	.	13	TGTGCTAGCAGCTTGGATTTCAATCAGCCCCAGCATTTT	CASSLDFNQPQHF
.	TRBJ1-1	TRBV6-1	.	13	TGTGCCAGCAGTGACACCACGGACACTGAAGCTTTCTTT	CASSDTTDTEAFF